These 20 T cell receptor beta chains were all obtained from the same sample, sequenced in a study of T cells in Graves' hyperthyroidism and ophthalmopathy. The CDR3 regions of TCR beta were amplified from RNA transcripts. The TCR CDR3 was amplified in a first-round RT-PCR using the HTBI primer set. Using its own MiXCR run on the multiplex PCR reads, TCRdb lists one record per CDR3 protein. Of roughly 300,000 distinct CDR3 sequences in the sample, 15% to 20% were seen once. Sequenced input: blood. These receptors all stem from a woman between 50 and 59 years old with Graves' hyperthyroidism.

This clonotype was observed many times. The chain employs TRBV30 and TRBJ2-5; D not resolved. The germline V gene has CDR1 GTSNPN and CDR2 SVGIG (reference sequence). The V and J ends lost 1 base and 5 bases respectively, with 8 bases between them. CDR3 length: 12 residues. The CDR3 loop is CAWSGGRETQYF. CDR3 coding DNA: TGTGCCTGGAGTGGAGGTCGGGAGACCCAGTACTTC.

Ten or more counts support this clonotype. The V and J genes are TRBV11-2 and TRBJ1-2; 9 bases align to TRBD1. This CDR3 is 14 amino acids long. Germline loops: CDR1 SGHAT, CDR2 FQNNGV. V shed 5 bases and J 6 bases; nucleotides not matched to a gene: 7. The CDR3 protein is CASSQVGQGHGYTF. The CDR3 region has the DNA TGTGCCAGCAGCCAGGTGGGACAGGGCCATGGCTACACCTTC. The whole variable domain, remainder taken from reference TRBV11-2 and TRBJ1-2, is EAGVAQSPRYKIIEKRQSVAFWCNPISGHATLYWYQQILGQGPKLLIQFQNNGVVDDSQLPKDRFSAERLKGVDSTLKIQPAKLEDSAVYLCASSQVGQGHGYTFGSGTRLTVV.

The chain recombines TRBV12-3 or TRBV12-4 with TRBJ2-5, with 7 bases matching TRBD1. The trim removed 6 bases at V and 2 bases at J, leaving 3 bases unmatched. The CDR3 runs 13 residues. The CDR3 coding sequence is TGTGCCAGCAGACAGGGGAGACAAGAGACCCAGTACTTC. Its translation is CASRQGRQETQYF.

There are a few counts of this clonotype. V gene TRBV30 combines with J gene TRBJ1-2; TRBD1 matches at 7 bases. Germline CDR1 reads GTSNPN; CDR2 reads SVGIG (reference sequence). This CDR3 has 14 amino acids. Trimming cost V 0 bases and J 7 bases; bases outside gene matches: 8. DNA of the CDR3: TGTGCCTGGAGTGTAGGGGGCTTCCACTCTGGCTACACCTTC. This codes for CAWSVGGFHSGYTF.

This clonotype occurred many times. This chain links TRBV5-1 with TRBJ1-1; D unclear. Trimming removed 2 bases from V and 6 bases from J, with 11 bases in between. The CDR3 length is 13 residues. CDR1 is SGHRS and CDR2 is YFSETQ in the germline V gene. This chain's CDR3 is CASSFGSSAEAFF. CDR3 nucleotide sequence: TGCGCCAGCAGCTTCGGTTCTAGCGCTGAAGCTTTCTTT.

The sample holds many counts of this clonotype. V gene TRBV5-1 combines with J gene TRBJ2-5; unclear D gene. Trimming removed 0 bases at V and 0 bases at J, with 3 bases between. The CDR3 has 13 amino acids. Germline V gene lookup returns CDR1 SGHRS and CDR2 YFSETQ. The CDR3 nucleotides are TGCGCCAGCAGCTTGGGGAACCAAGAGACCCAGTACTTC. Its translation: CASSLGNQETQYF. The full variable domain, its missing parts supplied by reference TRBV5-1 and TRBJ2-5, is KAGVTQTPRYLIKTRGQQVTLSCSPISGHRSVSWYQQTPGQGLQFLFEYFSETQRNKGNFPGRFSGRQFSNSRSEMNVSTLELGDSALYLCASSLGNQETQYFGPGTRLLVL.

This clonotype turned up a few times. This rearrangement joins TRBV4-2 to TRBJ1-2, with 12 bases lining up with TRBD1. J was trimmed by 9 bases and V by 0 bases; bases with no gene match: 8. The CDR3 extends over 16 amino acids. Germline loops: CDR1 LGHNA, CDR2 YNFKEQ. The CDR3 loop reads CASSQDPGTGGWSYTF. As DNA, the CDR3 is TGTGCCAGCAGCCAAGATCCAGGGACAGGGGGCTGGAGCTACACCTTC.

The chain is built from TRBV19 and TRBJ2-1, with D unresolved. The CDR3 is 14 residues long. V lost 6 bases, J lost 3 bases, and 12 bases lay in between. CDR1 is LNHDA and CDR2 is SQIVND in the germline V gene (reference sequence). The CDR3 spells CASRVDGDYNEQFF. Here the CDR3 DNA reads TGTGCCAGTAGAGTGGACGGAGACTACAATGAGCAGTTCTTC.

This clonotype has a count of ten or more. The CDR3 here is CASSLDRNYGYTF. The CDR3 DNA reads TGTGCCAGCAGTCTGGACAGGAACTATGGCTACACCTTC. This chain connects TRBV11-2 to TRBJ1-2; 7 bases match TRBD1. The CDR3 consists of 13 residues. With 6 bases clipped from V and 2 bases from J, the junction kept 3 bases outside the gene matches. Germline V gene lookup returns CDR1 SGHAT and CDR2 FQNNGV. Based on the CDR3 plus reference TRBV11-2 and TRBJ1-2, the full variable domain is EAGVAQSPRYKIIEKRQSVAFWCNPISGHATLYWYQQILGQGPKLLIQFQNNGVVDDSQLPKDRFSAERLKGVDSTLKIQPAKLEDSAVYLCASSLDRNYGYTFGSGTRLTVV.

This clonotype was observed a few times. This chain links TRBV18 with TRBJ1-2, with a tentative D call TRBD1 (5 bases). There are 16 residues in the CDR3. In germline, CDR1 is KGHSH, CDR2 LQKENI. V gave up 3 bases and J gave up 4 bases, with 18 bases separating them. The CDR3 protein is CASSPPAGNHLYGYTF. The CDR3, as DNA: TGTGCCAGCTCACCTCCTGCAGGGAATCACCTCTATGGCTACACCTTC.

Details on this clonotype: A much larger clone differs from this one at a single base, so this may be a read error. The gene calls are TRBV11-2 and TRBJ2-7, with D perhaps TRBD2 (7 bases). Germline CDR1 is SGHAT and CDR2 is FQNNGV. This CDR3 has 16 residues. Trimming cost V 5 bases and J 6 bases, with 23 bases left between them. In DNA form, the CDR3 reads TGTGCCAGCAGCAAAGGGGGGGGGGGACGACCCTGCGAGCAGTACTTC. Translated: CASSKGGGGRPCEQYF.

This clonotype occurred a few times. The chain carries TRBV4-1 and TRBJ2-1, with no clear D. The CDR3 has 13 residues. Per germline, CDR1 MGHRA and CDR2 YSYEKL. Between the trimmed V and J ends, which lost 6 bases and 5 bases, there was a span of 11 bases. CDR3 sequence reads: CASSPPAHNEQFF. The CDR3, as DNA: TGCGCCAGCAGTCCCCCGGCCCACAATGAGCAGTTCTTC.

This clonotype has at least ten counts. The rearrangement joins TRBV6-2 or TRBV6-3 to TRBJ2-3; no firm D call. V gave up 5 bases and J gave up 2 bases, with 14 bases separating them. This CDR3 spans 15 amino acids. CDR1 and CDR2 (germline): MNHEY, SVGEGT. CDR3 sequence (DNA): TGTGCCAGCAGTGCCCAAACAGCTTCCACAGATACGCAGTATTTT. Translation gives CASSAQTASTDTQYF.

This chain's CDR3 is CSAVRAGPYNEQFF. CDR3 bases: TGCAGTGCTGTGAGAGCGGGGCCGTACAATGAGCAGTTCTTC. The J gene is TRBJ2-1, the V gene TRBV20-1, with 7 bases identical to TRBD2. V shed 5 bases and J 4 bases; nucleotides not matched to a gene: 8. Germline V gives CDR1 DFQATT, CDR2 SNEGSKA (reference sequence). The CDR3 has 14 amino acids.

Here the CDR3 DNA reads TGTGCCAGCAGGGTGATCCAGTTCTATGGCTACACCTTC. It translates to CASRVIQFYGYTF. The chain couples TRBV6-1 to TRBJ1-2; no reliable D call. V gave up 6 bases and J gave up 4 bases, with 12 bases separating them. CDR3 length: 13 residues. From germline, CDR1 is MNHNS and CDR2 SASEGT.

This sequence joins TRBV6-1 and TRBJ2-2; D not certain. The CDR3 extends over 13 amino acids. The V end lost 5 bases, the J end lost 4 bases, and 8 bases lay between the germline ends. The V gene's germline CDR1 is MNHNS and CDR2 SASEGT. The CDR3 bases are TGTGCCAGCAGTCCAATTAGCACCGGGGAGCTGTTTTTT. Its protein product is CASSPISTGELFF.

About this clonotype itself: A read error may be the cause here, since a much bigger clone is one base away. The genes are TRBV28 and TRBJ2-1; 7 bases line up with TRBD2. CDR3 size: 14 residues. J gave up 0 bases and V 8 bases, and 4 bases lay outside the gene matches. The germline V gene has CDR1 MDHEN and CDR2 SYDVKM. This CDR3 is CASQAGSSYNEQFF. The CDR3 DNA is TGTGCCAGCCAAGCGGGATCCTCCTACAATGAGCAGTTCTTC. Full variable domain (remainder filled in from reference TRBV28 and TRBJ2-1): DVKVTQSSRYLVKRTGEKVFLECVQDMDHENMFWYRQDPGLGLRLIYFSYDVKMKEKGDIPEGYSVSREKKERFSLILESASTNQTSMYLCASQAGSSYNEQFFGPGTRLTVL.

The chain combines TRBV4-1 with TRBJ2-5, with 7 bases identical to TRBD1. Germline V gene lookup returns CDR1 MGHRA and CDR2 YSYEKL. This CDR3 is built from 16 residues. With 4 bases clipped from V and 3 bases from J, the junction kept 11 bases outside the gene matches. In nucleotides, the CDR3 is TGCGCCAGCAGCCCTGTAGGGGGCGACGGAGAAGAGACCCAGTACTTC. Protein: CASSPVGGDGEETQYF.

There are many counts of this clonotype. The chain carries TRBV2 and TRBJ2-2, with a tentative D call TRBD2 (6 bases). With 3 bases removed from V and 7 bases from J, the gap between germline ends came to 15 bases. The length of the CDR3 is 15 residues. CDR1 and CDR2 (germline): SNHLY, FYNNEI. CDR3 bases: TGTGCCAGCAGTGATTTGGGCGGGGTTATCGGGGAGCTGTTTTTT. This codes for CASSDLGGVIGELFF.

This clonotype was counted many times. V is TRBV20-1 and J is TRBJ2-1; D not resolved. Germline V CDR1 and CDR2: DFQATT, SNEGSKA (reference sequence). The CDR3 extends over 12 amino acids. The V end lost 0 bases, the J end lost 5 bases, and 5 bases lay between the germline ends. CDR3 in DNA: TGCAGTGCTAGAGATCGGGACAATGAGCAGTTCTTC. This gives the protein CSARDRDNEQFF.